The 5 T cell receptor beta chains listed next were all sequenced from one sample in a study of T cells in narcolepsy. Data came from immunoSEQ multiplex PCR; TCRdb stores just in-frame clones and leaves some out. The sample lists under 25,000 clones, about 83% occurring once. Sample: CD45RA- memory CD4+ T cells from PBMCs. The receptors here all came from a human donor with narcolepsy.

The J gene is TRBJ1-2, the V gene TRBV29-1, with a weak D call TRBD1 (5 bases). The CDR3 runs to 11 residues. Germline CDR1 is SQVTM and CDR2 is ANQGSEA. V was shortened by 0 bases and J by 8 bases, with 7 bases between the two germline ends. As DNA, the CDR3 is TGCAGCGTTGAAGATCGGGGGGGCTACACCTTC. This translates into CSVEDRGGYTF.

V gene TRBV7-8 combines with J gene TRBJ2-5; D is unresolved. TRBJ2-7 matches the DNA end more closely, so the J call is doubtful. The germline V gene encodes CDR1 SGHVS and CDR2 FQNEAQ. This CDR3 has 11 residues. CDR3 bases: TGTGCCAGCAGCCCCGACTACGAGCAGTACTTC. Its protein is CASSPDYEQYF.

The chain is built from TRBV5-6 and TRBJ2-7; weak D call: TRBD1 (5 bases). V dropped 0 bases and J dropped 6 bases, with 13 bases sitting between them. Germline values: CDR1 SGHDT, CDR2 YYEEEE. This CDR3 contains 14 residues. The CDR3, as DNA: TGTGCCAGCAGCTTGGGGCAGGGCTCTCGCGAGCAGTACTTC. Its protein product is CASSLGQGSREQYF.

The V and J genes are TRBV21-1 and TRBJ2-1; TRBD2, the table's D call, was not compared with the DNA. TRBV21-1 is annotated as a pseudogene. The CDR3 sequence is 18 residues long. The CDR3 sequence: CASSKALFSGRALGEQFF. As DNA, the CDR3 is TGTGCCAGCAGCAAAGCGCTTTTTAGCGGGAGGGCCCTCGGAGAGCAGTTCTTC.

The V and J genes are TRBV9 and TRBJ2-7, with D perhaps TRBD2 (6 bases). The ends were cut back, 4 bases at V and 3 bases at J, with 17 bases in the middle. In germline, CDR1 is SGDLS, CDR2 YYNGEE. The CDR3 has 15 residues. The CDR3 reads CASSTHPGTVYEQYF. The CDR3 nucleotides are TGTGCCAGCAGCACCCACCCCGGGACTGTCTACGAGCAGTACTTC.